These T cell receptor beta chains were read from a single sample in a study of blood T cells in healthy people across ages. Each CDR3 protein gets one entry after TCRdb re-called the 5' RACE reads with MiXCR. Here the sample spans some 700,000 distinct CDR3 sequences, roughly 45% being singletons. The sequencing input was blood. The source is a woman aged 55-70 years in good health. The CDR3 runs from the conserved cysteine through the conserved F or W. Each record gives: clone size, J gene, D gene, V gene, CDR3 DNA, CDR3 protein. D genes are given only for firm matches. Some rows have no size entry. The others give once, few or many, or a class for an expanded clone.

-,TRBJ2-7,-,TRBV13,TGTGCCGGCAGCTTGCAGGCCCAAAGCTCCTACGAGCAGTACTTC,CAGSLQAQSSYEQYF
many,TRBJ2-5,TRBD1,TRBV6-1,TGTGCCACCGACAGGGCATCCCACCAAGAGACCCAGTACTTC,CATDRASHQETQYF
-,TRBJ2-5,-,TRBV3-1,TGTGCCAGCAGCCGAGATCTAGGGTCAGAGACCCAGTACTTC,CASSRDLGSETQYF
-,TRBJ2-5,-,TRBV7-2,TGTGCCAGCAGCCAGTCCCGAGGGGGGGAGACCCAGTACTTC,CASSQSRGGETQYF
-,TRBJ2-5,TRBD2,TRBV6-5,TGTGCCAGCAGTTACACCGGGACTAGCTTCAATGAGCAGTACTTC,CASSYTGTSFNEQYF
few,TRBJ2-1,-,TRBV7-2,TGTGCCAGCAGGGAGCGGCAATTGCCCAATGAGCAGTTCTTC,CASRERQLPNEQFF
-,TRBJ2-1,-,TRBV6-2/TRBV6-3,TGTGCCAGCAGTTACTCGCAATCTCGGATAGACAGTGAGCAGTTCTTC,CASSYSQSRIDSEQFF
-,TRBJ1-4,-,TRBV7-2,TGTGCCAGCAGCACCCGCCGCCCTTCAGCGAAGGTTGAAAAACTGTTTTTT,CASSTRRPSAKVEKLFF
-,TRBJ1-1,-,TRBV5-1,TGCGCCAGCAGCCGACAGGAGGACATTGAAGCTTTCTTT,CASSRQEDIEAFF
-,TRBJ1-3,-,TRBV7-2,TGTGCCAGCAGCTTAGCCTCCTCGGGTACTGGAAACACCATATATTTT,CASSLASSGTGNTIYF
-,TRBJ2-6,-,TRBV7-3,TGTGCCGGCAGAGGGGGAATTCCCTCTGGGGCCAACGTCCTGACTTTC,CAGRGGIPSGANVLTF
few,TRBJ2-7,TRBD2,TRBV12-3/TRBV12-4,TGTGCCAGCAGTTTAGGTAGCGGGGGCTTCTACGAGCAGTACTTC,CASSLGSGGFYEQYF
few,TRBJ2-1,-,TRBV7-6,TGTGCCAGCAGCGTAGTACTAGACAATGAGCAGTTCTTC,CASSVVLDNEQFF
-,TRBJ2-5,TRBD1,TRBV27,TGTGCCAGCAGTGCGACAGGGGGGGGAGAGACCCAGTACTTC,CASSATGGGETQYF
-,TRBJ2-3,-,TRBV7-2,TGTGCCAGCAGCTTAGGGTCGAGCCTGCCCCTTGGTACGCAGTATTTT,CASSLGSSLPLGTQYF
-,TRBJ1-2,-,TRBV4-2,TGTGCCAGCAGCCAAGATCAGGGGAATGGCTACACCTTC,CASSQDQGNGYTF